These 7 T cell receptor beta chains originate from one sample sequenced in a study of regulatory T cells in long-lasting Graves disease (dated by TCRdb to the early 2020s). Libraries were built with multiplex PCR. TCRdb lists the instrument as Illumina HiSeq 4000. To build TCR beta libraries, CDR3 regions were amplified by Arm-PCR using iRepertoire HTBI primers. TCRdb ran its own pipeline on the public reads, namely fastp trimming at Q25 and MiXCR clone calling, and kept in-frame beta chains. Every entry covers one CDR3 protein and lists the most common genes and DNA from its rows. Recorded for this sample are approximately 350,000 distinct CDR3 sequences; more than 20% of them occurred a single time. The ten largest account for about 27% of the sample. The time point label for this specimen denotes: persistent/refractory GD, antithyroid drugs over 5 years with positive TRAb. RNA was extracted from PBMCs in TRIzol for both TCR sequencing and RNA sequencing.

The source material was peripheral blood mononuclear cells (PBMCs), sampled when the disease was refractory, from a patient treated with antithyroid drugs. The receptors derive from a woman aged 40 to 50 with Graves disease. Donor details come from another sample of the same person, matched by shared clones.

V is TRBV7-8 and J is TRBJ1-6; a possible D gene is TRBD1 (6 bases). V lost 1 base, J lost 10 bases, and 17 bases lay in between. Germline CDR1 is SGHVS and CDR2 is FQNEAQ. CDR3 size: 16 residues. The CDR3 sequence is CASSLVFAGAGSPLHF. For the CDR3, the DNA is TGTGCCAGCAGCTTAGTCTTTGCGGGGGCTGGGTCACCCCTCCACTTT.

Remarks on this clonotype: This may arise from a read error, as a much more abundant clone is one base away. This chain links TRBV19 with TRBJ2-6, with D possibly being TRBD1 (6 bases). Germline V lookup: CDR1 LNHDA, CDR2 SQIVND (reference sequence). The CDR3 contains 17 residues. The CDR3 nucleotides read TGTGCCAGTAGCATCAGGTCAGGGGTCTCTAGGGCCAACGTCCTGACTTTC. Amino acid sequence: CASSIRSGVSRANVLTF.

The chain has TRBV27 and TRBJ1-1; a weak D match, TRBD1 (5 bases). CDR3 length: 14 amino acids. Germline V lookup: CDR1 MNHEY, CDR2 SMNVEV (reference sequence). The ends were cut back, 3 bases at V and 1 base at J, with 9 bases in the middle. This chain's CDR3 is CASSFRDWNTEAFF. CDR3 DNA sequence: TGTGCCAGCAGTTTCAGGGATTGGAACACTGAAGCTTTCTTT.

Regarding this clonotype: This clone may be a read error of a much larger clone one base away. This is likely a read error, given that the CDR3 carries no conserved phenylalanine or tryptophan at its end. J is TRBJ2-7 and V is TRBV6-2 or TRBV6-3; a possible D gene is TRBD1 (6 bases). CDR3 length: 15 residues. V dropped 6 bases and J dropped 2 bases, with 17 bases sitting between them. From germline, CDR1 is MNHEY and CDR2 SVGEGT. The CDR3 nucleotides read TGTGCCAGCAGCGGTACAGGGAAGGGAGCCTACGAGCAGTACCTC. This codes for CASSGTGKGAYEQYL.

This clonotype appeared many times. The chain employs TRBV2 and TRBJ1-4; 8 bases map to TRBD1. The ends lost 4 bases at V and 8 bases at J; junction bases unmatched: 6. The CDR3 has 14 residues. Germline lookup yields CDR1 SNHLY and CDR2 FYNNEI. The CDR3 DNA follows: TGTGCCAGCAGTGTTTGGACAGGGTCCGAAAAACTGTTTTTT. Its protein product is CASSVWTGSEKLFF.

This chain connects TRBV7-2 to TRBJ2-7; TRBD2 matches at 8 bases. The CDR3 covers 15 residues. CDR1 and CDR2 (germline): SGHTA, FQGNSA. J was trimmed by 0 bases and V by 5 bases; bases with no gene match: 6. The CDR3 spells CASSRNSGASYEQYF. CDR3 sequence (DNA): TGTGCCAGCAGCCGGAATAGCGGGGCCTCCTACGAGCAGTACTTC.

The sample holds a few counts of this clonotype. With a much larger clone just one base away, this may be a read error. This chain joins TRBV28 and TRBJ2-7; a weak D match, TRBD1 (5 bases). CDR1 and CDR2 (germline): MDHEN, SYDVKM. The length of the CDR3 is 14 residues. CDR3 bases: TGTGCCAGCGGTTTAGGTCAGGGTAAACATGAGCAGTACTTC. This translates into CASGLGQGKHEQYF.